This T cell receptor beta chain was observed in a study of early T cells in non-severe SARS-CoV-2 infection. Study overall: The authors sequenced bulk RNA from unsorted whole blood, leaving chains unpaired.

Ten or more counts support this clonotype. The antigen is undetermined. Germline loops: CDR1 MGHDK, CDR2 SYGVNS. The length of the CDR3 is 11 residues. Trimming shortened V by 4 bases and J by 8 bases, and 9 bases separated the two germline ends. Attached unique molecular identifiers marked individual cDNA molecules. TCRdb used MiXCR to reprocess the 5' RACE reads, holding one entry per CDR3 protein. The repertoire has some 53,000 distinct CDR3 sequences, around 7.5% of them found once; the top ten carry 9.4%. Findings and caveats of the study: Private and CD4 specificities were missed by VDJdb matching, skewed to anti-spike CD8.

The chain is built from TRBV25-1 and TRBJ2-7; maybe TRBD1 (5 bases). Sequencing was done on a sample of whole blood. This receptor was taken from an adult who was a healthcare worker with PCR-confirmed SARS-CoV-2 infection or an uninfected control (not recorded which). For the CDR3, the DNA is TGTGCCAGCAGTGTGACGGACAAGCAGTACTTC. It yields the protein CASSVTDKQYF.